What follows are 23 T cell receptor beta chains derived from one specimen sequenced in a study of cytomegalovirus exposure and HLA in healthy donors. The study ran its PCR with 60 Vbeta and 13 Jbeta primers. Generated by immunoSEQ multiplex PCR, the TCRdb table keeps only in-frame clones and is missing some. Listed are 56,000 or so clones; 25% to 30% falls within the top ten. The specimen sequenced was PBMCs. The receptors stem from a man between 35 and 55 years old in good health and CMV-seropositive.

J is TRBJ2-5 and V is TRBV14; 7 nucleotides agree with TRBD1. The V segment lost 3 bases and the J segment 3 bases; nucleotides outside the gene matches: 10. The germline gives CDR1 SGHDN, CDR2 FVKESK. The CDR3 extends over 16 amino acids. CDR3 in DNA: TGTGCCAGCAGCCACGAAATTGCCGGGACAGAAGAGACCCAGTACTTC. Residues: CASSHEIAGTEETQYF.

The chain carries TRBV6-5 and TRBJ2-1; TRBD2 aligns across 8 bases. CDR1 MNHEY and CDR2 SVGAGI come from the germline V gene. V lost 8 bases, J lost 7 bases, and 4 bases stayed unmatched. The CDR3 sequence is 12 residues long. CDR3 nucleotides: TGTGCCAGCCAAGGGACTAGAAATGAGCAGTTCTTC. Its translation is CASQGTRNEQFF.

In DNA, the CDR3 is TGTGCCAGCAGTGACGGGGTTCAGCCCCAGCATTTT. It codes for CASSDGVQPQHF. The chain carries TRBV25-1 and TRBJ1-5; no definite D call. Looked up from germline, CDR1 is MGHDK and CDR2 is SYGVNS. Trimming took 3 bases from V and 6 from J, leaving 6 bases between them. The CDR3 is 12 residues long.

This chain uses TRBV5-6 with TRBJ2-5; D remains unclear. The CDR3 spans 13 residues. CDR1 is SGHDT, CDR2 YYEEEE, per germline. V was shortened by 4 bases and J by 3 bases, with 10 bases between the two germline ends. The CDR3 DNA follows: TGTGCCAGCAGCAGCCTTAGTAAAGAGACCCAGTACTTC. It encodes CASSSLSKETQYF.

The chain is built from TRBV21-1 and TRBJ1-5; the table gives TRBD1 as D, unverified against the DNA. TRBV21-1 is a pseudogene segment. The CDR3 totals 16 residues. The CDR3 here is CAPPKDRPYSNQPQHF. The DNA for the CDR3 is TGTGCCCCCCCCAAGGACAGGCCGTATAGCAATCAGCCCCAGCATTTT.

The rearrangement uses TRBV7-9 and TRBJ2-7, with 9 bases identical to TRBD1. The CDR3 covers 15 residues. The junction had 7 bases not matched to a gene; V was cut back by 5 bases and J by 2 bases. The germline V gene has CDR1 SEHNR and CDR2 FQNEAQ (reference sequence). The CDR3 DNA follows: TGTGCCAGCAGCAAAGATTGGGACAGGGCCTACGAGCAGTACTTC. This gives the protein CASSKDWDRAYEQYF.

The chain combines TRBV18 with TRBJ2-7, with D possibly being TRBD2 (5 bases). The CDR3 spans 14 residues. Looked up from germline, CDR1 is KGHSH and CDR2 is LQKENI. Trimming left V 2 bases short and J 1 base short, with 9 bases between. The CDR3 DNA follows: TGTGCCAGCTCACCAGAGGGATCTTCCTACGAGCAGTACTTC. This translates into CASSPEGSSYEQYF.

The V gene is TRBV9, the J gene TRBJ2-1, with a tentative D call TRBD1 (6 bases). The CDR3 spans 15 residues. Germline CDR1 and CDR2: SGDLS and YYNGEE. V lost 0 bases and J 9 bases, leaving 16 bases between the germline ends. This chain's CDR3 is CASSVEGDLGTEQFF. In nucleotides, the CDR3 is TGTGCCAGCAGCGTAGAGGGGGACCTAGGGACTGAGCAGTTCTTC.

The rearrangement links TRBV6-1 to TRBJ2-3; TRBD1 is a possible D gene (6 bases). The germline gives CDR1 MNHNS, CDR2 SASEGT. V was pared by 8 bases and J by 3 bases, with 15 bases between. This CDR3 has 14 amino acids. CDR3: CASATGPQTDTQYF. In DNA, the CDR3 is TGTGCCAGCGCAACAGGGCCCCAGACAGATACGCAGTATTTT.

This chain connects TRBV28 to TRBJ2-2; 14 nucleotides line up with TRBD2. V shed 3 bases and J 6 bases; nucleotides not matched to a gene: 6. Germline-derived CDR1 and CDR2 are MDHEN and SYDVKM. This CDR3 comprises 17 residues. The CDR3: CASSFQPGLAGAGELFF. The CDR3 bases are TGTGCCAGCAGTTTCCAACCGGGACTAGCGGGAGCCGGGGAGCTGTTTTTT.

The chain employs TRBV5-1 and TRBJ1-3; D perhaps matches TRBD1 (6 bases). V lost 4 bases, J lost 0 bases, and 8 bases lay in between. Germline V lookup: CDR1 SGHRS, CDR2 YFSETQ. This CDR3 region has 14 residues. CDR3 protein: CASSMDSSGNTIYF. The CDR3 region has the DNA TGCGCCAGCAGCATGGACAGCTCTGGAAACACCATATATTTT.

V and J are TRBV30 and TRBJ1-1; 8 bases are a match to TRBD1. The CDR3 sequence is 14 residues long. Germline CDR1 is GTSNPN and CDR2 is SVGIG (reference sequence). The V gene end was trimmed by 5 bases and the J gene end by 6 bases; junction bases not matched to a gene: 11. The CDR3 region is CAWGTGTGVSEAFF. In nucleotides, the CDR3 is TGTGCCTGGGGGACCGGGACAGGCGTTTCTGAAGCTTTCTTT. The full variable domain, in which reference TRBV30 and TRBJ1-1 provide the parts outside the CDR3, is SQTIHQWPATLVQPVGSPLSLECTVEGTSNPNLYWYRQAAGRGLQLLFYSVGIGQISSEVPQNLSASRPQDRQFILSSKKLLLSDSGFYLCAWGTGTGVSEAFFGQGTRLTVV.

This chain connects TRBV7-2 to TRBJ2-1, with TRBD1 as a possible D gene (5 bases). The germline CDR1 and CDR2 sequences are SGHTA and FQGNSA. V was shortened by 0 bases and J by 9 bases, with 15 bases between the two germline ends. The CDR3 runs to 15 residues. CDR3 sequence (DNA): TGTGCCAGCAGCTTAGCGAGGACACCTAGTAGTGAGCAGTTCTTC. This translates into CASSLARTPSSEQFF.

The chain is built from TRBV2 and TRBJ1-1; D gene ambiguous. Germline V CDR1 and CDR2: SNHLY, FYNNEI. Trimming left V 2 bases short and J 1 base short, with 11 bases between. The CDR3 extends over 15 amino acids. The CDR3, as DNA: TGTGCCAGCAGTGAACGGTTGGAGCCGAACACTGAAGCTTTCTTT. Its protein is CASSERLEPNTEAFF.

The chain has TRBV5-1 and TRBJ2-7; 9 nucleotides agree with TRBD2. Germline loops: CDR1 SGHRS, CDR2 YFSETQ. V lost 6 bases to trimming and J lost 4 bases; unmatched junction nucleotides: 8. CDR3 length: 14 amino acids. The CDR3 DNA is TGCGCCAGCAATGAGGCGGGAGGGCCTTACGAGCAGTACTTC. This translates into CASNEAGGPYEQYF.

The chain uses TRBV7-3 and TRBJ1-2, with 9 bases that match TRBD1. The CDR3 length is 13 residues. CDR1 is SGHTA and CDR2 is FQGTGA in the germline V gene. J was trimmed by 8 bases and V by 6 bases; bases with no gene match: 7. The CDR3 spells CASSPGTGLGYTF. In DNA form, the CDR3 reads TGTGCCAGCAGTCCTGGGACAGGGTTAGGCTACACCTTC.

The chain links TRBV27 to TRBJ2-7; 9 bases align to TRBD1. V trimming: 5 bases; J trimming: 3 bases; junction bases outside the gene matches: 8. Germline values: CDR1 MNHEY, CDR2 SMNVEV (reference sequence). This CDR3 has 15 residues. CDR3 DNA: TGTGCCAGCAGTCCACAGGGGGCGAGGGACTACGAGCAGTACTTC. It yields the protein CASSPQGARDYEQYF.

The J gene is TRBJ1-2, the V gene TRBV28; 7 bases are shared with TRBD1. The CDR3 loop spans 13 amino acids. V gave up 8 bases and J gave up 4 bases; unmatched junction bases: 7. CDR1 is MDHEN and CDR2 is SYDVKM in the germline V gene. The CDR3 loop is CASCHGTAYGYTF. Here the CDR3 DNA reads TGTGCCAGCTGCCACGGGACAGCCTATGGCTACACCTTC.

The rearrangement uses TRBV2 and TRBJ2-1, with TRBD2 as a possible D gene (5 bases). V lost 7 bases to trimming and J lost 6 bases, with 16 bases between them. The CDR3 is 14 amino acids. The germline gives CDR1 SNHLY, CDR2 FYNNEI. In DNA form, the CDR3 reads TGTGCCAGCATAGGACTGCCGATTACCAATGAGCAGTTCTTC. Its translation: CASIGLPITNEQFF.

The chain links TRBV19 to TRBJ2-1, with D hard to call. From germline, CDR1 is LNHDA and CDR2 SQIVND (reference sequence). The V and J ends lost 5 bases and 8 bases respectively, with 7 bases between them. The CDR3 consists of 11 residues. CDR3 amino acids: CASSHSDEQFF. The CDR3 DNA reads TGTGCCAGTAGTCATTCGGATGAGCAGTTCTTC.

The chain combines TRBV7-2 with TRBJ1-5; D possibly corresponds to TRBD1 (5 bases). Germline CDR1 SGHTA, CDR2 FQGNSA. The CDR3 is 13 residues long. V was trimmed by 5 bases and J by 4 bases, leaving 9 bases between them. The CDR3 DNA sequence: TGTGCCAGCAGCCCCTCAGGGAATCAGCCCCAGCATTTT. It translates to CASSPSGNQPQHF. Using reference TRBV7-2 and TRBJ1-5 for the parts outside the CDR3, the full variable domain is GAGVSQSPSNKVTEKGKDVELRCDPISGHTALYWYRQSLGQGLEFLIYFQGNSAPDKSGLPSDRFSAERTGGSVSTLTIQRTQQEDSAVYLCASSPSGNQPQHFGDGTRLSIL.

This CDR3 is CASSIGTGGKLREKLFF. The CDR3 bases are TGTGCCAGTAGTATCGGCACAGGTGGGAAATTGAGGGAAAAACTGTTTTTT. The rearrangement uses TRBV19 and TRBJ1-4; D may be TRBD1 (5 bases). The V and J ends lost 3 bases and 8 bases respectively, with 22 bases between them. In germline, CDR1 is LNHDA, CDR2 SQIVND (reference sequence). This CDR3 comprises 17 residues.

The rearrangement joins TRBV19 to TRBJ2-5, with TRBD1 as a possible D gene (6 bases). V was pared by 6 bases and J by 4 bases, with 12 bases between. Germline V CDR1 and CDR2: LNHDA, SQIVND (reference sequence). The CDR3 consists of 13 residues. CDR3 sequence reads: CASSGQFLETQYF. CDR3 nucleotide sequence: TGTGCCAGTAGCGGACAGTTTTTAGAGACCCAGTACTTC.